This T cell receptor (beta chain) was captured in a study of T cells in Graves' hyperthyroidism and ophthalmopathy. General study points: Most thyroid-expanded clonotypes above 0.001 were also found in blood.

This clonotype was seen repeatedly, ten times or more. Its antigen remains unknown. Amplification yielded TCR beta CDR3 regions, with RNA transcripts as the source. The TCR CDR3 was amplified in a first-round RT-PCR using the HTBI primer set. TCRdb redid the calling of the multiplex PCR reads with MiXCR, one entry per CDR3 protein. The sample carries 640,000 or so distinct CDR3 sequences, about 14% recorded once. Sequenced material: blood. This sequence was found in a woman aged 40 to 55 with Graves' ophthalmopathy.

CDR3 sequence (DNA): TGTGCCACACTCCTCGTGGGGGCGACGACCCAGTACTTC. This translates into CATLLVGATTQYF. V usage is TRBV28 and J usage is TRBJ2-5; tentative D call: TRBD1 (6 bases). The germline V gene encodes CDR1 MDHEN and CDR2 SYDVKM. The CDR3 sequence is 13 residues long. Trimming shortened V by 10 bases and J by 7 bases, and 19 bases separated the two germline ends.